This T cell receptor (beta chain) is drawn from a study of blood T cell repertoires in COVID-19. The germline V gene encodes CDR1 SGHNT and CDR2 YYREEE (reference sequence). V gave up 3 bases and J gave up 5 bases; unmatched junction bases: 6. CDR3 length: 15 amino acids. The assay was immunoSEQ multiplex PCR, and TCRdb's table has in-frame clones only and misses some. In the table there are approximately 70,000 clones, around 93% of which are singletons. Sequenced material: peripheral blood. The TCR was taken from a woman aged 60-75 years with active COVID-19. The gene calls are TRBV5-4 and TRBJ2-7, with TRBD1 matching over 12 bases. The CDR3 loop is CASSYRDRGPHEQYF. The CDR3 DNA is TGTGCCAGCAGCTACCGGGACAGGGGGCCCCACGAGCAGTACTTC.